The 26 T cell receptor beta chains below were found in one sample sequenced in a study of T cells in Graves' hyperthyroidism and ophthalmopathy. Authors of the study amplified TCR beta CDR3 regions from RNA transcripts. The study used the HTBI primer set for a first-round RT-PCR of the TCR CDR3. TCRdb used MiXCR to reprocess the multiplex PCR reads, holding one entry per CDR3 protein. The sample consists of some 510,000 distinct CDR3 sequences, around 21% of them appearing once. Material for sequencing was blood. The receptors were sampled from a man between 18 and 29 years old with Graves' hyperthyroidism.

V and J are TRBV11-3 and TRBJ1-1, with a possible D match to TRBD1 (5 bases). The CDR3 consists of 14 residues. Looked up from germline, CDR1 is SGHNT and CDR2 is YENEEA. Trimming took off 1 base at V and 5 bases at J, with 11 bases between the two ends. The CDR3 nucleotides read TGTGCCAGCAGCTTAGGGGCGGGGGAAACTGAAGCTTTCTTT. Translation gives CASSLGAGETEAFF.

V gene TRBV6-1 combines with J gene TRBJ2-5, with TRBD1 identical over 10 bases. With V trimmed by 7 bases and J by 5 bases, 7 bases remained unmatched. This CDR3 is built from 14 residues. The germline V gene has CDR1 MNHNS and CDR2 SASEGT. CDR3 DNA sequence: TGTGCCAGCACCCGACAGGGGGCTCAGGAGACCCAGTACTTC. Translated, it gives CASTRQGAQETQYF.

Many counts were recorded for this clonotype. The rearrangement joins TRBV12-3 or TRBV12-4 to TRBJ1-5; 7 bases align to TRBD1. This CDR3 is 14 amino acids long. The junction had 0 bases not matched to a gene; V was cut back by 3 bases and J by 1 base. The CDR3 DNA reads TGTGCCAGCAGTTTGACAGGGAGCAATCAGCCCCAGCATTTT. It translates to CASSLTGSNQPQHF.

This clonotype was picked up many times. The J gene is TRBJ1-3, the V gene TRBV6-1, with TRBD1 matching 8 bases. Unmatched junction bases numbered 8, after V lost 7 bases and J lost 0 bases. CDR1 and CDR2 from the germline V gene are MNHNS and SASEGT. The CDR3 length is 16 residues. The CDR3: CASTPGTGVSGNTIYF. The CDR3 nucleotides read TGTGCCAGCACTCCCGGGACAGGAGTCTCTGGAAACACCATATATTTT.

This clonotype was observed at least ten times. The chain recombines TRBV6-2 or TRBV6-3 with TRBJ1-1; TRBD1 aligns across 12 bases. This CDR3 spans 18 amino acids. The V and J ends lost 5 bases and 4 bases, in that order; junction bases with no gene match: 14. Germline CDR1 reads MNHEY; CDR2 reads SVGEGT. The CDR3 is CASSSPRDRGLAGTEAFF. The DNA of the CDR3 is TGTGCCAGCAGTAGCCCCCGGGACAGGGGGCTCGCTGGCACTGAAGCTTTCTTT.

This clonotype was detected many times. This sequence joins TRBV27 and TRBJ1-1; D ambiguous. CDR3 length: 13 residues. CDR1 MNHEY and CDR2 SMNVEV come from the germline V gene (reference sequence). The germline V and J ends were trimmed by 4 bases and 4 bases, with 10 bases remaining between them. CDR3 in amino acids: CASSSSGITEAFF. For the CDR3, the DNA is TGTGCCAGCAGTTCCTCAGGAATCACTGAAGCTTTCTTT.

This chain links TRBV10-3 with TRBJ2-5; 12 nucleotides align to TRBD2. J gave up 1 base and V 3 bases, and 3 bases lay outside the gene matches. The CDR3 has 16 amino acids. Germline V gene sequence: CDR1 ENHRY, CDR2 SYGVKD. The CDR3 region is CAISDGLAGTQETQYF. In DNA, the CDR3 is TGTGCCATCAGTGATGGACTAGCGGGGACCCAAGAGACCCAGTACTTC.

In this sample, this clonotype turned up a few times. The CDR3 loop is CASSISGVNTEAFF. The CDR3, as DNA: TGTGCCAGTAGTATATCAGGGGTGAACACTGAAGCTTTCTTT. The V and J genes are TRBV19 and TRBJ1-1; tentative D call: TRBD1 (6 bases). Germline V CDR1 and CDR2: LNHDA, SQIVND (reference sequence). Trimming removed 2 bases from V and 0 bases from J, with 7 bases in between. The CDR3 contains 14 residues.

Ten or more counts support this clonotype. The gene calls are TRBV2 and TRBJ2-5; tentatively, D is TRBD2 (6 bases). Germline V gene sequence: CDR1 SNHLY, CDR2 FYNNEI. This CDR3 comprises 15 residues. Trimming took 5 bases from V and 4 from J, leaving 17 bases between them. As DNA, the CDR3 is TGTGCCAGCAGTCGCTACGGGGGAGACGGAGAGACCCAGTACTTC. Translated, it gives CASSRYGGDGETQYF.

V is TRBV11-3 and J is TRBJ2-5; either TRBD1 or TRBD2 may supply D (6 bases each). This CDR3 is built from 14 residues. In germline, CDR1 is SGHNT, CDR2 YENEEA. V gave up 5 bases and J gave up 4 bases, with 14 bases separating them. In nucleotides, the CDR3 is TGTGCCAGCAGCGTGATGGGGGGCGGAGAGACCCAGTACTTC. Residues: CASSVMGGGETQYF.

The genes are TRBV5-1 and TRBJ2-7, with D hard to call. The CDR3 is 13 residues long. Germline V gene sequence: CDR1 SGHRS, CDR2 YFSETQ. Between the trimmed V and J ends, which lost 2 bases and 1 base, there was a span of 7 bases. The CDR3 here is CASSFEGSYEQYF. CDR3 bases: TGCGCCAGCAGCTTCGAAGGTTCCTACGAGCAGTACTTC.

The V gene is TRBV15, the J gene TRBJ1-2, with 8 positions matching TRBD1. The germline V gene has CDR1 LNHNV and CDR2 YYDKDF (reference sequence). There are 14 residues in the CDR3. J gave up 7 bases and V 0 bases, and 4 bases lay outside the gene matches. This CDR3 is CATSRDSQGAGYTF. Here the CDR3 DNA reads TGTGCCACCAGCAGAGATTCCCAGGGGGCTGGCTACACCTTC.

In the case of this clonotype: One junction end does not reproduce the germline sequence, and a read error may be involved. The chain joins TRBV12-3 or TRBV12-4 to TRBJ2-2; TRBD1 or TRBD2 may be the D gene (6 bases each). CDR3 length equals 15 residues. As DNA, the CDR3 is TGTGCCAGCAATTTAGGGGGAGGGAACACCGGGGAGCTGTTTTTT. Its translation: CASNLGGGNTGELFF.

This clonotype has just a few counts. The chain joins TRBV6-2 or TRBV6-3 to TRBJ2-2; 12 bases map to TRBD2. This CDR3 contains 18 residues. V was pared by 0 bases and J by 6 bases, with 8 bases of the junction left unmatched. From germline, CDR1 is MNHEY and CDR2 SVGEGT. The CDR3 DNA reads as TGTGCCAGCAGTTACTCCAACAGACTAGCGGGGGTCCCCGGGGAGCTGTTTTTT. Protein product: CASSYSNRLAGVPGELFF.

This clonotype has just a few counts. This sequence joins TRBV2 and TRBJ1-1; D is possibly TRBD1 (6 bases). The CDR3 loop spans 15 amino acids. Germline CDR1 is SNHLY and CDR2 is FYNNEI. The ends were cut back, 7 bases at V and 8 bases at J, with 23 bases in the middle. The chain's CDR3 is CASTPRGAGPPEAFF. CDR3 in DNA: TGTGCCAGCACTCCCAGGGGCGCGGGTCCCCCCGAAGCTTTCTTT.

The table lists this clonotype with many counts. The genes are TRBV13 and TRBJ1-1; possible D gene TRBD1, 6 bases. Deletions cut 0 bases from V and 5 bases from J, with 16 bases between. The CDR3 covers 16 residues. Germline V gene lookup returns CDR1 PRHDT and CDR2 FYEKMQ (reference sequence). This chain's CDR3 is CASSLGAGRGGTEAFF. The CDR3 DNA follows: TGTGCCAGCAGCTTAGGAGCGGGGAGAGGGGGAACTGAAGCTTTCTTT.

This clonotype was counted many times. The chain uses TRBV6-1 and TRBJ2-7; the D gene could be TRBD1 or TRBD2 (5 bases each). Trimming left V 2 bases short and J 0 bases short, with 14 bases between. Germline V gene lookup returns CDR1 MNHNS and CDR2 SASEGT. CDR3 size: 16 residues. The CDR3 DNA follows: TGTGCCAGCAGTGAATATGGGGACCGAAGCTCCTACGAGCAGTACTTC. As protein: CASSEYGDRSSYEQYF.

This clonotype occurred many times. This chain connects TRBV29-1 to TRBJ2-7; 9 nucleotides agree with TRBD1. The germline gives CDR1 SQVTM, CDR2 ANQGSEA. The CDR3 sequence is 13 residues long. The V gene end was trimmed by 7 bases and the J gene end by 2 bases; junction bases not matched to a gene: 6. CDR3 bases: TGCAGCGCTGGCCGGGACAGGGCCTACGAGCAGTACTTC. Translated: CSAGRDRAYEQYF.

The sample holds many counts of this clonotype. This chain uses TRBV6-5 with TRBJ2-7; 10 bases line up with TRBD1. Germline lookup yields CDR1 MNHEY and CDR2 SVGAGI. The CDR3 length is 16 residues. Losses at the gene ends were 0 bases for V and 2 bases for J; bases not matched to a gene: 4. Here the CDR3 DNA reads TGTGCCAGCAGTTACTCACGGACAGGGGGGACCTACGAGCAGTACTTC. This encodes CASSYSRTGGTYEQYF.

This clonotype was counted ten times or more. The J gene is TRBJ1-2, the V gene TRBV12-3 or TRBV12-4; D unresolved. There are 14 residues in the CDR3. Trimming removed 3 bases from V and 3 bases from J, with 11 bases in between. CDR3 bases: TGTGCCAGCAGTTTTGAACCCCTGGACTATGGCTACACCTTC. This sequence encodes CASSFEPLDYGYTF.

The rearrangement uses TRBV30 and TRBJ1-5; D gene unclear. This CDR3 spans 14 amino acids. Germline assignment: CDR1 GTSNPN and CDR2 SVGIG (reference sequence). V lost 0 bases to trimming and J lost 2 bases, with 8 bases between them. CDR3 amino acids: CAWSVRVGNQPQHF. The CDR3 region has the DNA TGTGCCTGGAGTGTACGGGTGGGCAATCAGCCCCAGCATTTT.

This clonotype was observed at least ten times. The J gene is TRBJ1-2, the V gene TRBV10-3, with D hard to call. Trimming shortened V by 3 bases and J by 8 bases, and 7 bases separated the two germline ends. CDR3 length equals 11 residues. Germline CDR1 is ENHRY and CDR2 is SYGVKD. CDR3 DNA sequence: TGTGCCATCAGTGACGCCGGGGGCTACACCTTC. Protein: CAISDAGGYTF.

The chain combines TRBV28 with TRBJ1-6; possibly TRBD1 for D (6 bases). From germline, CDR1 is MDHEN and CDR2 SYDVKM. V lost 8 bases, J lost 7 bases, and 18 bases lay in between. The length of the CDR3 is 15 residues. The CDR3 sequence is CASVEQGPRNSPLHF. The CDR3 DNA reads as TGTGCCAGCGTGGAACAGGGACCGCGGAATTCACCCCTCCACTTT.

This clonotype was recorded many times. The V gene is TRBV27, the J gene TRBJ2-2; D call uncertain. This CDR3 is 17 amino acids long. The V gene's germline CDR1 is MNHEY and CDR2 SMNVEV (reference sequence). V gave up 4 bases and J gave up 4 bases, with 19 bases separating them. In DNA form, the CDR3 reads TGTGCCAGCAGTTCTCTTGTTCACAGCTGTGGCACCGGGGAGCTGTTTTTT. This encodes CASSSLVHSCGTGELFF.

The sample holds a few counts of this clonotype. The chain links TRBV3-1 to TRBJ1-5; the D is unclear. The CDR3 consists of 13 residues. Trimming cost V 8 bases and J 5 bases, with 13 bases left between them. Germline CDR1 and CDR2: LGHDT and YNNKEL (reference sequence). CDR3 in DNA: TGTGCCAGCTGCTCAGGAACGGATCAGCCCCAGCATTTT. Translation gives CASCSGTDQPQHF.

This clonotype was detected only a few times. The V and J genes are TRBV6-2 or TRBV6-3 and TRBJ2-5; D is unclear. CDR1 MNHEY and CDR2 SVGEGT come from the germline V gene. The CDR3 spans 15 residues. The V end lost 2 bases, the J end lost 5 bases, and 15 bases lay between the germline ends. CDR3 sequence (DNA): TGTGCCAGCAGTTACCGCCCCACTCGGCAGGAGACCCAGTACTTC. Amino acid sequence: CASSYRPTRQETQYF.